Below, 23 T cell receptor beta chains from the same sample are listed, as sequenced in a study of shared clonotypes between healthy human individuals. TCRdb keeps only in-frame clones here, not all; method: immunoSEQ multiplex PCR. This table has about 1 million clones, about 75% appearing once. Input material: memory CD4+ T cells sorted from blood. Subset specified: CD45RA-negative fraction. These receptor sequences come from a young man in good health.

The rearrangement uses TRBV5-1 and TRBJ2-2, with D perhaps matching TRBD2 (5 bases). Germline V gives CDR1 SGHRS, CDR2 YFSETQ. V gave up 3 bases and J gave up 7 bases, with 13 bases separating them. This CDR3 is built from 14 residues. The CDR3 here is CASSSTAAGGELFF. The CDR3 DNA reads TGCGCCAGCAGCTCCACTGCCGCGGGCGGGGAGCTGTTTTTT.

The V and J genes are TRBV28 and TRBJ1-2; D remains unclear. The CDR3 loop spans 17 amino acids. Germline-derived CDR1 and CDR2 are MDHEN and SYDVKM. The V end was cut by 5 bases, the J end by 0 bases, with 19 bases between. CDR3 coding DNA: TGTGCCAGCAGTCATGACGGGAAAAGGGCTCCTAACTATGGCTACACCTTC. The encoded protein is CASSHDGKRAPNYGYTF.

The chain uses TRBV5-1 and TRBJ2-7; the match to TRBD1 covers 9 bases. J was trimmed by 2 bases and V by 2 bases; bases with no gene match: 5. The CDR3 totals 15 residues. Germline CDR1 is SGHRS and CDR2 is YFSETQ. DNA for the CDR3: TGCGCCAGCAGCTTCCGGGACAGGGCGACCTACGAGCAGTACTTC. Translating gives CASSFRDRATYEQYF. The full variable domain, its missing parts supplied by reference TRBV5-1 and TRBJ2-7, is KAGVTQTPRYLIKTRGQQVTLSCSPISGHRSVSWYQQTPGQGLQFLFEYFSETQRNKGNFPGRFSGRQFSNSRSEMNVSTLELGDSALYLCASSFRDRATYEQYFGPGTRLTVT.

The sample holds a few counts of this clone. The V call is TRBV18, the J call TRBJ1-1; D remains unclear. The CDR3 is 13 residues long. Per the germline V gene, CDR1 is KGHSH and CDR2 is LQKENI. The germline V and J ends were trimmed by 6 bases and 1 base, with 9 bases remaining between them. The DNA of the CDR3 is TGTGCCAGCTCGGCACAGCGGAACACTGAAGCTTTCTTT. It translates to CASSAQRNTEAFF.

This clone was observed a single time. The V gene is TRBV6-1, the J gene TRBJ1-1, with 11 bases aligning to TRBD1. The CDR3 sequence is 15 residues long. The germline gives CDR1 MNHNS, CDR2 SASEGT. V shed 7 bases, J shed 4 bases, and the junction held 8 bases outside the gene matches. The DNA for the CDR3 is TGTGCCAGCACTCCTGGGGACAGGGGGTCCACTGAAGCTTTCTTT. It specifies CASTPGDRGSTEAFF.

The J gene is TRBJ2-7, the V gene TRBV6-5; D gene uncertain. The CDR3 loop spans 12 amino acids. Trimming stripped 5 bases from V and 0 bases from J, with 5 bases between. Germline CDR1 MNHEY, CDR2 SVGAGI. The CDR3 DNA reads TGTGCCAGCAGTACGCCCTCCTACGAGCAGTACTTC. Translating gives CASSTPSYEQYF.

V and J are TRBV2 and TRBJ1-3; 8 nucleotides align to TRBD1. The trim removed 3 bases at V and 2 bases at J, leaving 0 bases unmatched. This CDR3 comprises 14 residues. Germline V gives CDR1 SNHLY, CDR2 FYNNEI. The CDR3 DNA follows: TGTGCCAGCAGTGACAGGGGGCCTGGAAACACCATATATTTT. Protein sequence: CASSDRGPGNTIYF.

This clone was observed a single time. The chain joins TRBV29-1 to TRBJ1-2; D is perhaps TRBD1 (6 bases). The CDR3 contains 14 residues. V was pared by 0 bases and J by 5 bases, with 13 bases between. Germline lookup yields CDR1 SQVTM and CDR2 ANQGSEA. CDR3 in DNA: TGCAGCGTTGAAGATCGTACAGGGCCATATGGCTACACCTTC. Translating gives CSVEDRTGPYGYTF.

V usage is TRBV11-2 and J usage is TRBJ1-1; TRBD1 agrees at 7 bases. The CDR3 consists of 15 residues. The germline V gene has CDR1 SGHAT and CDR2 FQNNGV. After removal of 3 bases from V and 5 bases from J, the junction contained 9 bases not matched to a gene. DNA of the CDR3: TGTGCCAGCAGCTTCGACGGGACAGCTTTTACTGAAGCTTTCTTT. Translated: CASSFDGTAFTEAFF.

The chain uses TRBV19 and TRBJ2-3, with 10 bases that match TRBD2. Germline trimming cut 7 bases from V and 1 base from J; bases unmatched to any gene: 11. The germline gives CDR1 LNHDA, CDR2 SQIVND (reference sequence). CDR3 length equals 17 residues. CDR3 in amino acids: CASTETSGGAGTDTQYF. The CDR3 nucleotides are TGTGCCAGTACCGAAACCAGCGGGGGGGCCGGCACAGATACGCAGTATTTT. Variable domain in full (rest from reference TRBV19 and TRBJ2-3): DGGITQSPKYLFRKEGQNVTLSCEQNLNHDAMYWYRQDPGQGLRLIYYSQIVNDFQKGDIAEGYSVSREKKESFPLTVTSAQKNPTAFYLCASTETSGGAGTDTQYFGPGTRLTVL.

This clone was seen a single time. The J gene is TRBJ2-3, the V gene TRBV5-6; 7 nucleotides agree with TRBD2. Germline values: CDR1 SGHDT, CDR2 YYEEEE. The J segment lost 7 bases and the V segment lost 5 bases, leaving 19 bases of the junction unmatched. The CDR3 runs to 17 residues. The chain's CDR3 is CASSNPGTISSAYTQYF. The DNA of the CDR3 is TGTGCCAGCAGTAATCCCGGGACTATTTCCTCAGCATATACGCAGTATTTT.

V and J are TRBV4-3 and TRBJ2-4; D perhaps matches TRBD2 (5 bases). The CDR3 has 13 amino acids. The germline V gene has CDR1 LGHNA and CDR2 YSLEER. The V and J ends lost 2 bases and 9 bases respectively, with 11 bases between them. The CDR3 DNA reads TGCGCCAGCAGCCAAAGCGGCCGTGGCATTCAGTACTTC. Its translation is CASSQSGRGIQYF.

Remarks on this clone: Other DNA sequences in the sample encode the same CDR3. This chain connects TRBV5-1 to TRBJ2-1, with no clear D. The CDR3 length is 17 residues. Germline CDR1 and CDR2: SGHRS and YFSETQ. Trimming stripped 0 bases from V and 0 bases from J, with 13 bases between. CDR3 protein: CASSLASGSSSYNEQFF. CDR3 nucleotides: TGCGCCAGCAGCTTGGCCAGTGGTTCAAGCTCCTACAATGAGCAGTTCTTC.

The chain uses TRBV11-3 and TRBJ2-3; the D call may be TRBD1 or TRBD2 (5 bases each). The V gene lost 5 bases and the J gene lost 0 bases, with 12 bases spanning the gap. The germline V gene has CDR1 SGHNT and CDR2 YENEEA. The CDR3 length is 15 residues. The CDR3, as DNA: TGTGCCAGCAGCCTGGGGGAGCGTAGCACAGATACGCAGTATTTT. It translates to CASSLGERSTDTQYF.

The V call is TRBV5-1, the J call TRBJ2-7, with 7 bases aligning to TRBD1. V trimming: 0 bases; J trimming: 2 bases; junction bases outside the gene matches: 8. CDR1 and CDR2 from the germline V gene are SGHRS and YFSETQ. The CDR3 spans 16 residues. CDR3 bases: TGCGCCAGCAGCTTGGAGACAGGGAAGAGAACCTACGAGCAGTACTTC. Its translation is CASSLETGKRTYEQYF.

V and J are TRBV5-1 and TRBJ1-2; TRBD1 matches at 10 bases. Per germline, CDR1 SGHRS and CDR2 YFSETQ. V lost 0 bases to trimming and J lost 8 bases; unmatched junction nucleotides: 7. This CDR3 is built from 15 residues. CDR3 loop: CASSLAGTGVFGYTF. The CDR3 region has the DNA TGCGCCAGCAGCTTGGCCGGGACAGGGGTTTTCGGCTACACCTTC.

This clone was counted only a few times. V is TRBV5-1 and J is TRBJ2-7, with unresolved D. V gave up 10 bases and J gave up 6 bases, with 11 bases separating them. This CDR3 region has 10 residues. CDR1 SGHRS and CDR2 YFSETQ come from the germline V gene. CDR3 in amino acids: CAGFTAEQYF. The DNA of the CDR3 is TGCGCCGGGTTCACGGCCGAGCAGTACTTC. The complete variable domain, with remaining parts taken from reference TRBV5-1 and TRBJ2-7, reads KAGVTQTPRYLIKTRGQQVTLSCSPISGHRSVSWYQQTPGQGLQFLFEYFSETQRNKGNFPGRFSGRQFSNSRSEMNVSTLELGDSALYLCAGFTAEQYFGPGTRLTVT.

This chain joins TRBV6-6 and TRBJ2-7, with a possible D match to TRBD2 (5 bases). CDR1 is MNHNY and CDR2 is SVGAGI in the germline V gene (reference sequence). The CDR3 is 15 residues long. V was clipped by 2 bases and J by 3 bases, with 14 bases between them. For the CDR3, the DNA is TGTGCCAGCAGTTACGCAACCGGGGTAGGCTACGAGCAGTACTTC. Amino acid sequence: CASSYATGVGYEQYF.

This chain joins TRBV6-5 and TRBJ2-3; TRBD2 might be the D (5 bases). Germline lookup yields CDR1 MNHEY and CDR2 SVGAGI. The V gene lost 6 bases and the J gene lost 8 bases, with 15 bases spanning the gap. This CDR3 has 13 residues. CDR3 residues: CASRNSGGGTQYF. The CDR3 region has the DNA TGTGCCAGCAGGAACTCAGGAGGAGGTACGCAGTATTTT.

V usage is TRBV2 and J usage is TRBJ2-7; TRBD2 aligns across 7 bases. Looked up from germline, CDR1 is SNHLY and CDR2 is FYNNEI. V was clipped by 6 bases and J by 0 bases; unmatched bases: 8. The CDR3 is 15 residues long. The CDR3: CASSPMGGSSYEQYF. The CDR3 region has the DNA TGTGCCAGCAGCCCCATGGGGGGGAGCTCCTACGAGCAGTACTTC.

CDR3 sequence: CASSARGTSTQGADTQYF. The CDR3 DNA follows: TGTGCCAGCAGCGCGAGAGGGACTAGCACCCAGGGGGCGGATACGCAGTATTTT. The V gene is TRBV9, the J gene TRBJ2-3; D might be TRBD2 (9 bases). Germline assignment: CDR1 SGDLS and CDR2 YYNGEE. The CDR3 sequence is 18 residues long. Trimming stripped 3 bases from V and 6 bases from J, with 26 bases between.

The chain links TRBV11-2 to TRBJ2-1, with D perhaps matching TRBD2 (6 bases). Germline CDR1 reads SGHAT; CDR2 reads FQNNGV. The CDR3 loop spans 13 amino acids. Trimming stripped 5 bases from V and 10 bases from J, with 15 bases between. CDR3 loop: CASSGLANLEQFF. Here the CDR3 DNA reads TGTGCCAGCAGCGGCCTAGCGAACCTCGAGCAGTTCTTC.

This clone was found a few times. This chain connects TRBV2 to TRBJ1-4; D is uncertain. Trimming pared 1 base from V and 8 bases from J, leaving 8 bases between. This CDR3 has 13 amino acids. The V gene's germline CDR1 is SNHLY and CDR2 FYNNEI. CDR3 nucleotide sequence: TGTGCCAGCAGTGAAGGTCCTATCGAAAAACTGTTTTTT. Translation: CASSEGPIEKLFF.